The clone carrying this TCR beta chain was picked up many times. This entry comes from a study of neurological immune-mediated disorders. Synthesis of cDNA was performed by 5'RACE using 10-nucleotide random UMIs. Every sequencing run produced over 200 million TCR-beta sequences that came from 15-18 subjects. TCRdb reprocessed the 5' RACE reads via MiXCR and lists one record per CDR3 protein. Counted here are fewer than 20,000 distinct CDR3 sequences, approximately 26% occurring once; the ten biggest clones make up roughly a third. The source of this sequence is a man aged 45-65 years with HTLV-1-associated myelopathy (HAM/TSP). The sample taken for sequencing was PBMCs.

CDR3 sequence: CSARGQIDYEQYF. The DNA for the CDR3 is TGCAGTGCTAGAGGTCAGATTGACTACGAGCAGTACTTC. This rearrangement joins TRBV20-1 to TRBJ2-7; D is undetermined. This CDR3 comprises 13 residues. Germline loops: CDR1 DFQATT, CDR2 SNEGSKA (reference sequence). The V gene lost 1 base and the J gene lost 3 bases, with 10 bases spanning the gap.